This TCR beta chain was captured by sequencing in a study of blood T cell repertoires in COVID-19. Whole-study context: PBMCs, B-cell-depleted T cells, or T cells provided the cDNA or gDNA that made up the material.

TCRdb keeps only in-frame clones here, not all; method: immunoSEQ multiplex PCR. The table lists 200,000 to 300,000 clones, around nine tenths of them singletons. The germline gives CDR1 SGHRS, CDR2 YFSETQ. The CDR3 totals 15 residues. V lost 6 bases, J lost 4 bases, and 18 bases lay in between. Sequencing was carried out using peripheral blood. The chain carries TRBV5-1 and TRBJ2-3, with D tentatively TRBD2 (6 bases). The source of this sequence is a man in his forties or fifties who had recovered from COVID-19. The CDR3 protein is CASKVGGIKSDTQYF. For the CDR3, the DNA is TGCGCCAGCAAAGTGGGCGGGATAAAATCAGATACGCAGTATTTT.